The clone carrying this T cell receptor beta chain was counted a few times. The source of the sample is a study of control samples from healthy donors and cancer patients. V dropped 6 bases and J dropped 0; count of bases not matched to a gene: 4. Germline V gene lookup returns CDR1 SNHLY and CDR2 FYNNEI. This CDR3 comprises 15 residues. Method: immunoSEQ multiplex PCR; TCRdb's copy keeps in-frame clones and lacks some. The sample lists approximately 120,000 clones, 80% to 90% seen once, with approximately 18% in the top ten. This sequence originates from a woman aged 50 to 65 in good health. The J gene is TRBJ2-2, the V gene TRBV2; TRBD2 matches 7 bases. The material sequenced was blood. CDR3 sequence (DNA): TGTGCCAGCAGGGGTAGCGGGTCGAACACCGGGGAGCTGTTTTTT. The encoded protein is CASRGSGSNTGELFF.